These 5 T cell receptor beta chains were sequenced from one sample in a study of a mutant IDH1 vaccine in newly diagnosed glioma. Described time point: week 35, safety follow-up. It was 300 ug of mutant IDH1 20-mer peptide that made up each vaccine dose, given with topical imiquimod. Profiling relied on immunoSEQ multiplex PCR, and the TCRdb table lists in-frame clones only, not all of them. The sample consists of around 57,000 clones, roughly 84% of them appearing once. These TCRs are of unknown antigen specificity. Sequencing used PBMCs, obtained from a glioma patient whose treatment included an IDH1 peptide vaccine. These receptors originate from a young man with glioma.

This clone was recorded once. The chain is built from TRBV4-1 and TRBJ2-7; D possibly uses TRBD1 or TRBD2 (6 bases each). CDR3 length: 17 amino acids. Trimming shortened V by 0 bases and J by 1 base, and 16 bases separated the two germline ends. Germline V gene lookup returns CDR1 MGHRA and CDR2 YSYEKL. The CDR3 spells CASSQESGGYVSYEQYF. CDR3 nucleotides: TGCGCCAGCAGCCAAGAGTCCGGGGGCTATGTTTCCTACGAGCAGTACTTC.

The chain uses TRBV19 and TRBJ1-1; possibly TRBD1 for D (5 bases). Per the germline V gene, CDR1 is LNHDA and CDR2 is SQIVND (reference sequence). V was shortened by 6 bases and J by 0 bases, with 11 bases between the two germline ends. The CDR3 totals 14 residues. CDR3 amino acids: CASRPLGVNTEAFF. CDR3 nucleotides: TGTGCCAGTAGACCCTTGGGGGTGAACACTGAAGCTTTCTTT.

This chain joins TRBV5-8 and TRBJ1-5, with a possible D match to TRBD1 (5 bases). V lost 0 bases to trimming and J lost 7 bases, with 14 bases between them. CDR3 size: 15 residues. The germline V gene encodes CDR1 SGHTS and CDR2 YDEGEE. CDR3 loop: CASSLAVGVRQPQHF. As DNA, the CDR3 is TGTGCCAGCAGCTTGGCCGTGGGGGTCCGGCAGCCCCAGCATTTT.

Only one count was recorded for this clone. The chain links TRBV6-1 to TRBJ1-2, with 8 bases aligning to TRBD1. V trimming: 6 bases; J trimming: 7 bases; junction bases outside the gene matches: 13. Germline CDR1 MNHNS, CDR2 SASEGT. The CDR3 spans 15 residues. In DNA form, the CDR3 reads TGTGCCAGCAGACGTTTGACCGGACAGGGCGGTGGCTACACCTTC. Its protein product is CASRRLTGQGGGYTF.

The chain employs TRBV11-3 and TRBJ2-1; D gene uncertain. In germline, CDR1 is SGHNT, CDR2 YENEEA. Trimming took 4 bases from V and 0 from J, leaving 4 bases between them. The CDR3 runs 13 residues. The CDR3 nucleotides read TGTGCCAGCAGCTCCAGCTCCTACAATGAGCAGTTCTTC. Translating it yields CASSSSSYNEQFF.